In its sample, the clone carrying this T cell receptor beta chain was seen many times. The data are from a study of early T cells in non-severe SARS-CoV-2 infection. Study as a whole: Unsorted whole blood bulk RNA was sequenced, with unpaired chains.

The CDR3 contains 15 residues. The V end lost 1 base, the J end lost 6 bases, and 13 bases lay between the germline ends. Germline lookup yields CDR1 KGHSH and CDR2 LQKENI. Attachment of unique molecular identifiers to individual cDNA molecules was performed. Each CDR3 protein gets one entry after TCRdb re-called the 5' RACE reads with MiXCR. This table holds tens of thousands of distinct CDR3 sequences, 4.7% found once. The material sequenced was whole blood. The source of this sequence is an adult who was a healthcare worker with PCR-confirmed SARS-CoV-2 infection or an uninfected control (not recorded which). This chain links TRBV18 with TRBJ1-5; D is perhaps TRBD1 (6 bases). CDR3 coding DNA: TGTGCCAGCTCACCACAACAGGGTATGGGTCAGCCCCAGCATTTT. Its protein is CASSPQQGMGQPQHF.